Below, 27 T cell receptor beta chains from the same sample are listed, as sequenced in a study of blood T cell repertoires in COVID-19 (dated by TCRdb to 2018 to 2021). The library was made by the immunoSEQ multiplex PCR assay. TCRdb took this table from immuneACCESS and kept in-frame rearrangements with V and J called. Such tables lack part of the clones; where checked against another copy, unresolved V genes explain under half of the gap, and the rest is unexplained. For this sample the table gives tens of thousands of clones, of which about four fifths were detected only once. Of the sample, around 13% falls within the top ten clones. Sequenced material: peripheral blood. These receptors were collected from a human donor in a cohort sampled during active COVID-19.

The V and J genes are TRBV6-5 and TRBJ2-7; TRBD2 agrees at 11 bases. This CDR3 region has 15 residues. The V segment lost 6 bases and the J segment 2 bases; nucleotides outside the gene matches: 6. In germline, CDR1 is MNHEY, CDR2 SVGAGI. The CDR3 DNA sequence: TGTGCCAGCAGCAAACTAGCGGGGGAGACCTACGAGCAGTACTTC. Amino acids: CASSKLAGETYEQYF.

For the CDR3, the DNA is TGTGCCAGCAGCCAAAGGGGTAATTCACCCCTCCACTTT. Protein: CASSQRGNSPLHF. The chain combines TRBV14 with TRBJ1-6; D may be TRBD1 (5 bases). The germline V gene has CDR1 SGHDN and CDR2 FVKESK. The CDR3 runs to 13 residues. Trimming stripped 2 bases from V and 6 bases from J, with 5 bases between. The full variable domain, rest sourced from reference TRBV14 and TRBJ1-6, is EAGVTQFPSHSVIEKGQTVTLRCDPISGHDNLYWYRRVMGKEIKFLLHFVKESKQDESGMPNNRFLAERTGGTYSTLKVQPAELEDSGVYFCASSQRGNSPLHFGNGTRLTVT.

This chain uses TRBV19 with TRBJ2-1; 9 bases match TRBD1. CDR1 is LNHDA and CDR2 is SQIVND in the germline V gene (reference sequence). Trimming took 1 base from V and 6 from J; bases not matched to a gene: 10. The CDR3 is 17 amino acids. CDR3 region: CASSIGNRGRLGNEQFF. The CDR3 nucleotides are TGTGCCAGTAGTATAGGGAACAGGGGGCGTTTAGGCAATGAGCAGTTCTTC.

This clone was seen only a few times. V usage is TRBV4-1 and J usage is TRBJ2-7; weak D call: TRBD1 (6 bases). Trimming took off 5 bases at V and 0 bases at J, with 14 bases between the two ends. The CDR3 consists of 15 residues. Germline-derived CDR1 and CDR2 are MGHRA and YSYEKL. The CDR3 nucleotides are TGCGCCAGCAGCGACTACGAGGACAGCTCCTACGAGCAGTACTTC. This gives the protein CASSDYEDSSYEQYF.

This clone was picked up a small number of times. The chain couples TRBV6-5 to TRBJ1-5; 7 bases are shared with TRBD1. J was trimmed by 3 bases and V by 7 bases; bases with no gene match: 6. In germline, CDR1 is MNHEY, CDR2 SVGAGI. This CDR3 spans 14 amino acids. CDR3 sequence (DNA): TGTGCCAGCAAAACTACAGGGGACAATCAGCCCCAGCATTTT. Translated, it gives CASKTTGDNQPQHF.

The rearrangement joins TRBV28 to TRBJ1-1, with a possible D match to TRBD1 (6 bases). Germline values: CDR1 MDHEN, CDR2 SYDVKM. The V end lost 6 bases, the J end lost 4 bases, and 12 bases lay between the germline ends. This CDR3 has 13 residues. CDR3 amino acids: CASRTTGSTEAFF. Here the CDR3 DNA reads TGTGCCAGCAGGACCACAGGGTCCACTGAAGCTTTCTTT. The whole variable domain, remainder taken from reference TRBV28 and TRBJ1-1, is DVKVTQSSRYLVKRTGEKVFLECVQDMDHENMFWYRQDPGLGLRLIYFSYDVKMKEKGDIPEGYSVSREKKERFSLILESASTNQTSMYLCASRTTGSTEAFFGQGTRLTVV.

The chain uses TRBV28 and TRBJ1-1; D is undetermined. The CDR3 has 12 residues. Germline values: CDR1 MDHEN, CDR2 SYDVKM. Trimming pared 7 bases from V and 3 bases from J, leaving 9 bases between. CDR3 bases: TGTGCCAGCACCCCCGGGTACACTGAAGCTTTCTTT. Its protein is CASTPGYTEAFF. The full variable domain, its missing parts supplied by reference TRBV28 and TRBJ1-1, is DVKVTQSSRYLVKRTGEKVFLECVQDMDHENMFWYRQDPGLGLRLIYFSYDVKMKEKGDIPEGYSVSREKKERFSLILESASTNQTSMYLCASTPGYTEAFFGQGTRLTVV.

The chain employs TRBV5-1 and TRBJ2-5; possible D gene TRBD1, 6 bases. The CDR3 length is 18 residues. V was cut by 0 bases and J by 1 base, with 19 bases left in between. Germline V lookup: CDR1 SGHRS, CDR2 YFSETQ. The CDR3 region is CASSLAGATGSGQETQYF. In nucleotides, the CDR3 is TGCGCCAGCAGCTTGGCAGGGGCTACAGGAAGCGGCCAAGAGACCCAGTACTTC.

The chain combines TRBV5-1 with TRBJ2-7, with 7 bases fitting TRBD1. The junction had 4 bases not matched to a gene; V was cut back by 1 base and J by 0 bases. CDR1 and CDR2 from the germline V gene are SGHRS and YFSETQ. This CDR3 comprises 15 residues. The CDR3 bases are TGCGCCAGCAGCTTGACAGGGGCCGACTCCTACGAGCAGTACTTC. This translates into CASSLTGADSYEQYF.

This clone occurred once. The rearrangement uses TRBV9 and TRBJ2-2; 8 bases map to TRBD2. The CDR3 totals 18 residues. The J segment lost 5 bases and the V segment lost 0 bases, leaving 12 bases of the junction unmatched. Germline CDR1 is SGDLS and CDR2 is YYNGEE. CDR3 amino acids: CASSVDPFGGGSTGELFF. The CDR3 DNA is TGTGCCAGCAGCGTAGACCCTTTCGGCGGGGGGTCGACCGGGGAGCTGTTTTTT.

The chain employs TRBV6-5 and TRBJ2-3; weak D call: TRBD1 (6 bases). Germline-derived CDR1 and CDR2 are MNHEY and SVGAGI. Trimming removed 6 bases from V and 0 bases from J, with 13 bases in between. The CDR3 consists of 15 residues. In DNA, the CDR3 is TGTGCCAGCAGCCACCGACAGGCTAGCACAGATACGCAGTATTTT. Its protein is CASSHRQASTDTQYF.

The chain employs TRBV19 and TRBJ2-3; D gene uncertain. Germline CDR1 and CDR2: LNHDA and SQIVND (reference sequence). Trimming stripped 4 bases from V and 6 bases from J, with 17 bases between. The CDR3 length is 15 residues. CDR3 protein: CASSTVDLARDTQYF. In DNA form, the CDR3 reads TGTGCCAGTAGTACGGTAGATCTCGCCAGGGATACGCAGTATTTT.

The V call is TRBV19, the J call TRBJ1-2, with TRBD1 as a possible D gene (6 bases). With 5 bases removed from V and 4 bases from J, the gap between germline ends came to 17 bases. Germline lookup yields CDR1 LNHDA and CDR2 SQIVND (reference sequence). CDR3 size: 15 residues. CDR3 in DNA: TGTGCCAGTAGTGTCCATCGACAGGATCCCTATGGCTACACCTTC. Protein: CASSVHRQDPYGYTF. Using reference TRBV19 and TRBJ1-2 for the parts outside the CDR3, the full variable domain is DGGITQSPKYLFRKEGQNVTLSCEQNLNHDAMYWYRQDPGQGLRLIYYSQIVNDFQKGDIAEGYSVSREKKESFPLTVTSAQKNPTAFYLCASSVHRQDPYGYTFGSGTRLTVV.

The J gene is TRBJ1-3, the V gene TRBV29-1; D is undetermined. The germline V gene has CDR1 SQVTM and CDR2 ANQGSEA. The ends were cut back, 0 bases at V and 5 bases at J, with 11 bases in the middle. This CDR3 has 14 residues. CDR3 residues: CSVEDRRTRNTIYF. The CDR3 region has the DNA TGCAGCGTTGAAGACAGGCGCACGCGAAACACCATATATTTT.

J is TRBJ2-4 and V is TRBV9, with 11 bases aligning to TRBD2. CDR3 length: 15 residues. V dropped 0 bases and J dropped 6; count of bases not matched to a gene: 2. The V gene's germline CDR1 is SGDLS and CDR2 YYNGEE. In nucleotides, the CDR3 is TGTGCCAGCAGCGTAGAGGGGACTAGCGGAAACATTCAGTACTTC. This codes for CASSVEGTSGNIQYF. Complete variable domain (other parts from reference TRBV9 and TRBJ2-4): DSGVTQTPKHLITATGQRVTLRCSPRSGDLSVYWYQQSLDQGLQFLIQYYNGEERAKGNILERFSAQQFPDLHSELNLSSLELGDSALYFCASSVEGTSGNIQYFGAGTRLSVL.

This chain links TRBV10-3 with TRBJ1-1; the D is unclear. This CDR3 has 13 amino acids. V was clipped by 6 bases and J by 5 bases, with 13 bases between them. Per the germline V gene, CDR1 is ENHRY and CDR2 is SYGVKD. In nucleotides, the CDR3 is TGTGCCATCAGGGGCCTAGGAGGGACTGAAGCTTTCTTT. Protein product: CAIRGLGGTEAFF.

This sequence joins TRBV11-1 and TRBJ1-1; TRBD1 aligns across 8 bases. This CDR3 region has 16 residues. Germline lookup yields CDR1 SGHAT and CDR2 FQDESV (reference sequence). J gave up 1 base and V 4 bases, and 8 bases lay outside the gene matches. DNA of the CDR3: TGTGCCAGCAGCTCCTTTCCCGGGACAGGGAACACTGAAGCTTTCTTT. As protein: CASSSFPGTGNTEAFF.

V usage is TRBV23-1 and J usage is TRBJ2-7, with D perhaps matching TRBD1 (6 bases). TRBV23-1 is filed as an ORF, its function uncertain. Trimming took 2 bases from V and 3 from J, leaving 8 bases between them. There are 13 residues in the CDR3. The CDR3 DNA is TGCGCCAGCAGTCAAAGACAGGTCTACGAGCAGTACTTC. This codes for CASSQRQVYEQYF.

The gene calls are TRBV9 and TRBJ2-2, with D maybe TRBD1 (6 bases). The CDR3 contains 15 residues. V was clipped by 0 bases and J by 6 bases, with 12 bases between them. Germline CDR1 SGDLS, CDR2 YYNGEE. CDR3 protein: CASSVEGDYAGELFF. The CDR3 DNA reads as TGTGCCAGCAGCGTAGAGGGGGATTACGCCGGGGAGCTGTTTTTT.

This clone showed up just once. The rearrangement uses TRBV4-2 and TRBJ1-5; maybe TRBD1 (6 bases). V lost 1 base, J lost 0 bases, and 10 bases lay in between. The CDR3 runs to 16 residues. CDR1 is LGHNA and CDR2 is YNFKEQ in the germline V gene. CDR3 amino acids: CASSQVPGDSNQPQHF. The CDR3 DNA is TGTGCCAGCAGCCAAGTCCCAGGGGATAGCAATCAGCCCCAGCATTTT.

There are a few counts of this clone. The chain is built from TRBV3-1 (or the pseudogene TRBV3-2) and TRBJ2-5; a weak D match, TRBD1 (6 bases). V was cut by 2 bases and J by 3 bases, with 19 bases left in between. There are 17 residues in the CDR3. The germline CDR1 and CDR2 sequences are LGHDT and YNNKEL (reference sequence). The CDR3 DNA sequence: TGTGCCAGCAGCCAACGCAGGGGCCGATCAACCGAAGAGACCCAGTACTTC. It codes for CASSQRRGRSTEETQYF.

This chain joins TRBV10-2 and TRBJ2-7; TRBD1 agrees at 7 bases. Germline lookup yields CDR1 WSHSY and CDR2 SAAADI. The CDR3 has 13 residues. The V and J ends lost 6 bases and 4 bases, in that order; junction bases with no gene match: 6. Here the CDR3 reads CASRRTGRYEQYF. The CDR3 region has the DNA TGCGCCAGCAGAAGGACAGGTCGTTACGAGCAGTACTTC.

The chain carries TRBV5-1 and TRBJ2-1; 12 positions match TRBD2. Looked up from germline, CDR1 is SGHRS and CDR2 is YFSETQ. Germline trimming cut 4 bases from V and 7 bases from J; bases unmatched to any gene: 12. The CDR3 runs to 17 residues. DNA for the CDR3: TGCGCCAGCAGCACACCCCCTCTAGCGGGGGGGCTGAATGAGCAGTTCTTC. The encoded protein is CASSTPPLAGGLNEQFF.

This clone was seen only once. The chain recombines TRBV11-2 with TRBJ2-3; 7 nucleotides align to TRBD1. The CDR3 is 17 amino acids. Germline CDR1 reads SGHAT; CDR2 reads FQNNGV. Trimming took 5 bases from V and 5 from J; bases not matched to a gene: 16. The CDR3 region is CASSRRTGARRIDTQYF. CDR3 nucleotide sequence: TGTGCCAGCAGCAGGCGAACAGGGGCCCGGAGAATAGATACGCAGTATTTT.

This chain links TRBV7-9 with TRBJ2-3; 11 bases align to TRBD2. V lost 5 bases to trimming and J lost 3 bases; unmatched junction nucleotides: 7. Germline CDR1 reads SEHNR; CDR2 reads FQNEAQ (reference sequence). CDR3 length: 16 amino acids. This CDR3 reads CASSEDGLAGTDTQYF. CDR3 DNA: TGTGCCAGCAGCGAAGATGGACTAGCGGGTACAGATACGCAGTATTTT.

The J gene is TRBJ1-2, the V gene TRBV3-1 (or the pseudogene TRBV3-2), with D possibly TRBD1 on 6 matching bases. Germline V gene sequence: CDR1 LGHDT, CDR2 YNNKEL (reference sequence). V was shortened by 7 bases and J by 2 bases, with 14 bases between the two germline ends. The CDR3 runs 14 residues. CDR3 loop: CASNPGQRNYGYTF. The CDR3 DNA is TGTGCCAGCAACCCGGGACAAAGAAACTATGGCTACACCTTC.

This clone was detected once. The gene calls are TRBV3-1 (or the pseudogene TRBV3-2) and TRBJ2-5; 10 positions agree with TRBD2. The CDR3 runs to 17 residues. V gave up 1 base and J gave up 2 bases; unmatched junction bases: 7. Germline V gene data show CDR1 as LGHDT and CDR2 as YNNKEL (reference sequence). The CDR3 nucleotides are TGTGCCAGCAGCCAAGGGGGTAGCGGGGGGTTGCAAGAGACCCAGTACTTC. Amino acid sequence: CASSQGGSGGLQETQYF.